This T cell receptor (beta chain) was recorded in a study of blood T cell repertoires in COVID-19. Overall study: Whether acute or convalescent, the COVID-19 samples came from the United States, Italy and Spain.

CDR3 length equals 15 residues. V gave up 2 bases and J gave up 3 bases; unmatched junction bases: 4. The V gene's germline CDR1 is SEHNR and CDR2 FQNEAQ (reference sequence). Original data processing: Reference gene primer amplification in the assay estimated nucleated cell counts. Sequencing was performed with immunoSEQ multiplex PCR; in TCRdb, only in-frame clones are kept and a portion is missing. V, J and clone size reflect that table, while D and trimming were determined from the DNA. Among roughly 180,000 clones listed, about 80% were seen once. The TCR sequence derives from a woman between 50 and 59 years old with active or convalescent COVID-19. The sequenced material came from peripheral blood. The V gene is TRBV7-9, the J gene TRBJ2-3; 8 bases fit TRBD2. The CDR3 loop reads CASSLLAGATDTQYF. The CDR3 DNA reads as TGTGCCAGCAGCTTACTAGCGGGCGCTACAGATACGCAGTATTTT.